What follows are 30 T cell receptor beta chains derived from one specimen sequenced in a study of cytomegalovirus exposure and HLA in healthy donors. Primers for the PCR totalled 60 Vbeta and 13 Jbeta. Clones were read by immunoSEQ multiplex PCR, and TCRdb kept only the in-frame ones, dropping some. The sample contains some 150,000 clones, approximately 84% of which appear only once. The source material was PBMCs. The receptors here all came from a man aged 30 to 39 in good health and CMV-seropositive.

The DNA for the CDR3 is TGCAGCGTCCGAGCGGGAGGGCCGGATGAGCAGTACTTC. Residues: CSVRAGGPDEQYF. V is TRBV29-1 and J is TRBJ2-7; 10 bases align to TRBD2. CDR1 and CDR2 (germline): SQVTM, ANQGSEA. The V and J ends lost 6 bases and 7 bases, in that order; junction bases with no gene match: 9. The CDR3 has 13 amino acids.

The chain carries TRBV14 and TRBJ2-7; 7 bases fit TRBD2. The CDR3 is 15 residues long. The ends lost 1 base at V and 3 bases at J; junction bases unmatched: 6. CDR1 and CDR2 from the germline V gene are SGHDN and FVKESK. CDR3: CASSQVGSGVYEQYF. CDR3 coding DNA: TGTGCCAGCAGCCAAGTTGGGAGCGGGGTCTACGAGCAGTACTTC.

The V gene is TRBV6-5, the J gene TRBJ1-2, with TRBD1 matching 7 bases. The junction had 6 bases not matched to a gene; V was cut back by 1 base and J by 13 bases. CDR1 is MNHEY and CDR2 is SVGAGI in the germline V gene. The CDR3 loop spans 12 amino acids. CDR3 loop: CASSYYRGLLTF. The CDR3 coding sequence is TGTGCCAGCAGTTACTACAGGGGATTGCTCACCTTC.

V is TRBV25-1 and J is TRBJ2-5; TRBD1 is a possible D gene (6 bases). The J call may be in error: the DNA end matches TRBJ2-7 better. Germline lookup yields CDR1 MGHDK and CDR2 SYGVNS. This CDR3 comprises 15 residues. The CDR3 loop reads CASSEWRQGTYEQYF. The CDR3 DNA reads TGTGCCAGCAGTGAATGGAGGCAGGGGACCTACGAGCAGTACTTC.

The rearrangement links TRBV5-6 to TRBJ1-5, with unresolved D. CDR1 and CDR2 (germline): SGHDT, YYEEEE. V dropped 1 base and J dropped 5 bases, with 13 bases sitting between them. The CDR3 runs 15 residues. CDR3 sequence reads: CASSLYGFGYQPQHF. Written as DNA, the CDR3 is TGTGCCAGCAGCTTGTACGGGTTTGGGTATCAGCCCCAGCATTTT.

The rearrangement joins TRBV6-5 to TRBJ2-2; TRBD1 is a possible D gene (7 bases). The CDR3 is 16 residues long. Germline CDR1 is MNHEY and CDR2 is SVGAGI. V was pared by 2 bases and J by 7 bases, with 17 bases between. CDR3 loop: CASSYRRGQEGGELFF. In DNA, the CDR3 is TGTGCCAGCAGTTACAGGAGGGGGCAGGAGGGCGGGGAGCTGTTTTTT.

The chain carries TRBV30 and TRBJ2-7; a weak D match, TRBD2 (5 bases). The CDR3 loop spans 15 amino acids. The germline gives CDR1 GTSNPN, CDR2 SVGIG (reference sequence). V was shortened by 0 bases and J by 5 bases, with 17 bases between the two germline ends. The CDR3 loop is CAWSVLSSPGDEQYF. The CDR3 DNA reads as TGTGCCTGGAGTGTACTTTCCTCCCCCGGGGACGAGCAGTACTTC.

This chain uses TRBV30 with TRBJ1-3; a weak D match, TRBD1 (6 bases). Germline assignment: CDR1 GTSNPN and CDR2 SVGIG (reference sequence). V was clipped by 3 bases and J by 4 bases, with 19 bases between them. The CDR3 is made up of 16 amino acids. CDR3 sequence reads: CAWRPPGHRRGNTIYF. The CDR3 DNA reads TGTGCCTGGAGACCCCCGGGACACCGGAGAGGAAACACCATATATTTT.

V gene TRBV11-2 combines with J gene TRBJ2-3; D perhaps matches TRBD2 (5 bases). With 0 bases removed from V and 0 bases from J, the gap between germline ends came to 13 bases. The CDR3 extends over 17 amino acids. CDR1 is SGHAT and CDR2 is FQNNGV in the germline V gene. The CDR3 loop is CASSLDRRAVSTDTQYF. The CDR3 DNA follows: TGTGCCAGCAGCTTAGATCGTCGAGCGGTTAGCACAGATACGCAGTATTTT.

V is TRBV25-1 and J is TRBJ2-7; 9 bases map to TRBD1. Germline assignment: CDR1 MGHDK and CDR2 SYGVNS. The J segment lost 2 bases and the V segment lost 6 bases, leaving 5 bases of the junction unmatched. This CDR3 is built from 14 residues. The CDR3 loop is CASRRTGDPYEQYF. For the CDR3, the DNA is TGTGCCAGCAGGAGGACAGGGGATCCCTACGAGCAGTACTTC.

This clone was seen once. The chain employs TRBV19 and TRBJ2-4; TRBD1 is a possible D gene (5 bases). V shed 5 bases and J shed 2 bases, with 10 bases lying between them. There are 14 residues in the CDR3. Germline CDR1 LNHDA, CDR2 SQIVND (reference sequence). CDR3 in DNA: TGTGCCAGTAGTCCCCAGGGCTCCAAAAACATTCAGTACTTC. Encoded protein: CASSPQGSKNIQYF.

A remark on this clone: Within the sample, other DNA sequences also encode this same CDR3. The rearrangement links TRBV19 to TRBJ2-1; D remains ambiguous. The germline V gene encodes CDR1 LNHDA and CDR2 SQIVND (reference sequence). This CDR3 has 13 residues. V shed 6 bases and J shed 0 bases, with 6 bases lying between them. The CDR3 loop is CASSPSSYNEQFF. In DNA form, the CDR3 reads TGTGCCAGTAGCCCGAGCTCCTACAATGAGCAGTTCTTC.

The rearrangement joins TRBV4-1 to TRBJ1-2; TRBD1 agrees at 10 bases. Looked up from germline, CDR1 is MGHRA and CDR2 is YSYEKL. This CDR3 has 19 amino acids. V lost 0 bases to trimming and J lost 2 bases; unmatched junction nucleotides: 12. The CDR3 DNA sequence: TGCGCCAGCAGCCAAGAGTCGGGGGACAGGGGAATTATAAACTATGGCTACACCTTC. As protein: CASSQESGDRGIINYGYTF.

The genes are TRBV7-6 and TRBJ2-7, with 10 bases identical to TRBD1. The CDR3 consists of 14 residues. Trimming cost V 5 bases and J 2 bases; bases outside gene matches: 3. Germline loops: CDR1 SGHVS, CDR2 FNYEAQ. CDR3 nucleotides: TGTGCCAGCAGCCTCGGGACAGGGGCCTACGAGCAGTACTTC. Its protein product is CASSLGTGAYEQYF.

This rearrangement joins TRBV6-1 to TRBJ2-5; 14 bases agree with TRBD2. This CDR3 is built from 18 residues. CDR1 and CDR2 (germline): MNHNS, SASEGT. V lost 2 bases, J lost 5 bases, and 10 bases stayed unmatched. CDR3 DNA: TGTGCCAGCAGTGAACCCGGACTAGCGGGGGGACGGGGGGAGACCCAGTACTTC. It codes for CASSEPGLAGGRGETQYF.

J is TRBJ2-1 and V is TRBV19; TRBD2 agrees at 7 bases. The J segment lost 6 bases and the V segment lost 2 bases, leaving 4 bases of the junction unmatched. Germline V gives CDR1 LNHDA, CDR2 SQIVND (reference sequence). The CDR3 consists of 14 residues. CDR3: CASSIWGRANEQFF. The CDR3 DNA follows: TGTGCCAGTAGTATATGGGGGAGGGCCAATGAGCAGTTCTTC.

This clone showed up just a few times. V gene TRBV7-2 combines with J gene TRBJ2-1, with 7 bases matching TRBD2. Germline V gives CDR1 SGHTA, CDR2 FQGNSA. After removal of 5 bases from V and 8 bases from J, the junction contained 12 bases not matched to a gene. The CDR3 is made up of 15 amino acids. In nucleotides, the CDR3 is TGTGCCAGCAGCCTATCTCGGCCCCGGGGGGATGAGCAGTTCTTC. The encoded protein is CASSLSRPRGDEQFF.

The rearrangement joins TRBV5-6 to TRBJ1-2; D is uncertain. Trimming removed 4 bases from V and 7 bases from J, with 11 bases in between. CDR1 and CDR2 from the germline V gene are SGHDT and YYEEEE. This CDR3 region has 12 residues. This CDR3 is CASSPPEGGYTF. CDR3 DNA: TGTGCCAGCAGCCCCCCCGAGGGTGGCTACACCTTC.

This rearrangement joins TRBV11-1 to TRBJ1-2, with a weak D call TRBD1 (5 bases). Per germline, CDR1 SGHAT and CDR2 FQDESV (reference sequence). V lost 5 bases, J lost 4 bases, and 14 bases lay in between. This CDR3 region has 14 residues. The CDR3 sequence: CASSPRQYPYGYTF. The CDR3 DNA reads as TGTGCCAGCAGCCCTCGACAGTACCCCTATGGCTACACCTTC.

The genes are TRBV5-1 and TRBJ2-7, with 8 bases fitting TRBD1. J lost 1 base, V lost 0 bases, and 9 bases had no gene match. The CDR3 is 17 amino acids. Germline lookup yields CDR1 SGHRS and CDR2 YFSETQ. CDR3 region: CASSLEIGTGVSYEQYF. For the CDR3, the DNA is TGCGCCAGCAGCTTGGAAATCGGGACAGGTGTATCCTACGAGCAGTACTTC.

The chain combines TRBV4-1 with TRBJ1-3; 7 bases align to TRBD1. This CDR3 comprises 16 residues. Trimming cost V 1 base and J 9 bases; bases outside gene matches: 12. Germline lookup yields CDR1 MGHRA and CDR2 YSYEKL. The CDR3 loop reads CASSQARQGSAATIYF. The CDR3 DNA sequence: TGCGCCAGCAGCCAAGCCCGACAGGGATCTGCCGCCACCATATATTTT.

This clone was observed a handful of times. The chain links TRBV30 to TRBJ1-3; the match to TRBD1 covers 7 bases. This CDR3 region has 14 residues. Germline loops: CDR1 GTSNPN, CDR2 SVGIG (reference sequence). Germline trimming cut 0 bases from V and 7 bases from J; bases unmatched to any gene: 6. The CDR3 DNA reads TGTGCCTGGAGTGTTGATCCACAGGGGAACACCATATATTTT. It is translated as CAWSVDPQGNTIYF.

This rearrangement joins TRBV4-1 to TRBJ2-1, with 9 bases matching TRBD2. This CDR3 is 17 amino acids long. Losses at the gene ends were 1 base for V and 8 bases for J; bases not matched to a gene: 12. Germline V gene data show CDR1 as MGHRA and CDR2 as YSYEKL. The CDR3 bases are TGCGCCAGCAGCCAAGTAGTAGCGGGGGTTAACGTACATGAGCAGTTCTTC. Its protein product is CASSQVVAGVNVHEQFF.

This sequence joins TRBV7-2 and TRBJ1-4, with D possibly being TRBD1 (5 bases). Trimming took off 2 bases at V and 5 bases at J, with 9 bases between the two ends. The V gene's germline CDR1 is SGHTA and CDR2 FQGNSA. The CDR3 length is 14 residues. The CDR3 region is CASSLFGANEKLFF. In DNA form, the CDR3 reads TGTGCCAGCAGCTTATTTGGGGCAAATGAAAAACTGTTTTTT.

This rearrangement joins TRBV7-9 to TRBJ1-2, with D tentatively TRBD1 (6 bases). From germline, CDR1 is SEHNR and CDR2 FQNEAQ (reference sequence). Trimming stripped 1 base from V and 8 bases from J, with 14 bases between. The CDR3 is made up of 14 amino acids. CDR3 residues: CASSLEGGAYGYTF. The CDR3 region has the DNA TGTGCCAGCAGCTTAGAGGGGGGGGCCTACGGCTACACCTTC.

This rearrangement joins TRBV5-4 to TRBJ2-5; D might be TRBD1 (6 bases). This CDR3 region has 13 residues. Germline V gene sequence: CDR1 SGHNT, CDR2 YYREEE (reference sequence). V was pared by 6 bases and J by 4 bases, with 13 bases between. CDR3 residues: CASTTQQGETQYF. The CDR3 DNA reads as TGTGCCAGCACCACCCAACAGGGAGAGACCCAGTACTTC.

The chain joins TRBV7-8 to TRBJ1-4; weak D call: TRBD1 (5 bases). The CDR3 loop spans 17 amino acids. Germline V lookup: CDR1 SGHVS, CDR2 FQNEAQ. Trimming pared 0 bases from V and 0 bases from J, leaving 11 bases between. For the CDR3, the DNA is TGTGCCAGCAGCTTAGCGTTCAGGGCCTCAACTAATGAAAAACTGTTTTTT. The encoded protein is CASSLAFRASTNEKLFF.

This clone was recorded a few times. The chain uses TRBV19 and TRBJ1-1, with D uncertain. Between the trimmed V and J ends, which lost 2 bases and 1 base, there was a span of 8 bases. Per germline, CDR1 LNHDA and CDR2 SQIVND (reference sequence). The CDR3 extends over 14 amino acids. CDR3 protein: CASSIRGKNTEAFF. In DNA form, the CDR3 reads TGTGCCAGTAGTATAAGAGGAAAGAACACTGAAGCTTTCTTT. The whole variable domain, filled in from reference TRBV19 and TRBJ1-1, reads DGGITQSPKYLFRKEGQNVTLSCEQNLNHDAMYWYRQDPGQGLRLIYYSQIVNDFQKGDIAEGYSVSREKKESFPLTVTSAQKNPTAFYLCASSIRGKNTEAFFGQGTRLTVV.

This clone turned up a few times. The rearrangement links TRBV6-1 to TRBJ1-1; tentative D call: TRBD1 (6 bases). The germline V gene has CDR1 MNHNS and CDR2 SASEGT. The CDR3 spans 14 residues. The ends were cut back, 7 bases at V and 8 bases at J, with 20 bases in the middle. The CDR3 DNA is TGTGCCAGCACCCTGGGGGGGGCTGGAGGAGAAGCTTTCTTT. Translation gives CASTLGGAGGEAFF.

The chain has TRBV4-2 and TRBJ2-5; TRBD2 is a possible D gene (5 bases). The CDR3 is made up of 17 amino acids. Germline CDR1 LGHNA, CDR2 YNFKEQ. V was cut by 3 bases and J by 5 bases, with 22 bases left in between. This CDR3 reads CASSQRTGVMVAETQYF. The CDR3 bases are TGTGCCAGCAGCCAGCGAACCGGGGTTATGGTGGCGGAGACCCAGTACTTC.